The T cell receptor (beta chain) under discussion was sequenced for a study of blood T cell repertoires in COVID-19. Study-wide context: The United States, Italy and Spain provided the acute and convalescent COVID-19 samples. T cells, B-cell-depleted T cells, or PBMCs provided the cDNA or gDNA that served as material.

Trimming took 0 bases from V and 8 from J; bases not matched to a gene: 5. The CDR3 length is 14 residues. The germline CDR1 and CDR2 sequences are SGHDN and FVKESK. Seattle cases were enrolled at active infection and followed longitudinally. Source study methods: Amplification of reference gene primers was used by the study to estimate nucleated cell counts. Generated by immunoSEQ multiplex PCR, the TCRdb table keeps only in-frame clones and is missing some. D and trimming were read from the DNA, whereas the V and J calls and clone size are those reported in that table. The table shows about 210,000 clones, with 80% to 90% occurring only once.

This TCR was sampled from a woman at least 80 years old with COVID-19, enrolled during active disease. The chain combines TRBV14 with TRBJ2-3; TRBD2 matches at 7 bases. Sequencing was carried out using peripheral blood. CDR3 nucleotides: TGTGCCAGCAGCCAAGATCGGGCTAGCGGTACGCAGTATTTT. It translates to CASSQDRASGTQYF.